This T cell receptor beta chain originates from a study of T cell repertoires in cytomegalovirus infection (dated by TCRdb to between 2017 and 2020). With regard to the full study: Donor HLA type was relevant to the analysis, because carriage of CMV infection together with the matching HLA type was indicated by public TCR beta signatures.

Findings and caveats that apply to the study as a whole: In the ex vivo response, HLA-C-restricted CMV-specific TCR beta clonotypes were dominant, and in two of eight donors the single most frequent clonotype came from this HLA-C-restricted group. In both this cohort and an independent cohort of approximately 350 donors, the cumulative frequency of public TCR beta family members distinguished carriers of CMV infection plus the relevant HLA type.

On this clonotype itself: It lacks a known antigen. Base qualities are not at hand, and no much larger clone is one base apart.

The V end gives up 4 bases and the J end 5 bases, leaving 7 bases in the junction not matched to a gene. The germline V gene gives CDR1 as SGHTA and CDR2 as FQGTGA. Counted from cysteine to phenylalanine, this CDR3 has 15 amino acids. Of the read, only the CDR3 DNA is kept; its 45 bases are in frame from base 1. Instrument on record: Illumina HiSeq 1500. TCRdb handled the public reads itself, with Q25 trimming in fastp and clone calling in MiXCR, and kept productive beta chains. Rows with one shared CDR3 protein collapse into an entry with the most common genes and DNA. Across this sample there are hundreds of thousands of distinct CDR3 sequences, with approximately 25% seen only once. The ten largest clones take up less than 10% of the sample.

The chain employs TRBV7-3 and TRBJ2-5; 10 junctional bases match TRBD2. The sequenced material came from CD8+ T cells from PBMCs. The sequence was collected from a human donor in good health (CMV status not recorded). Some clones in this sample may be carry-over from other donors' samples. The CDR3 region has the sequence CASSSLAGGLETQYF. The DNA is as follows: TGTGCCAGCAGCTCCTTAGCGGGGGGTCTCGAGACCCAGTACTTC.